This TCR beta chain was observed in a study of blood T cell repertoires in COVID-19. Study background: COVID-19 samples collected from the United States, Italy and Spain covered acute and convalescent phases.

Original data processing: Estimation of nucleated cell counts was performed using reference gene primer amplification. The data were produced by immunoSEQ multiplex PCR, yet TCRdb's version contains in-frame clones alone and is incomplete. V and J calls and clone size come straight from that table; D and trimming were deduced from the DNA. The table includes 200,000 to 250,000 clones, approximately 91% detected once. Trimming removed 1 base at V and 3 bases at J, with 11 bases between. This CDR3 comprises 15 residues. Germline V CDR1 and CDR2: SGHDT, YYEEEE. This sequence was found in a man between 60 and 70 years old who had recovered from COVID-19. The chain employs TRBV5-6 and TRBJ2-1; D uncertain. The sequencing input was peripheral blood. As DNA, the CDR3 is TGTGCCAGCAGCTTGCGTAACGGGTACTACAATGAGCAGTTCTTC. Residues: CASSLRNGYYNEQFF.